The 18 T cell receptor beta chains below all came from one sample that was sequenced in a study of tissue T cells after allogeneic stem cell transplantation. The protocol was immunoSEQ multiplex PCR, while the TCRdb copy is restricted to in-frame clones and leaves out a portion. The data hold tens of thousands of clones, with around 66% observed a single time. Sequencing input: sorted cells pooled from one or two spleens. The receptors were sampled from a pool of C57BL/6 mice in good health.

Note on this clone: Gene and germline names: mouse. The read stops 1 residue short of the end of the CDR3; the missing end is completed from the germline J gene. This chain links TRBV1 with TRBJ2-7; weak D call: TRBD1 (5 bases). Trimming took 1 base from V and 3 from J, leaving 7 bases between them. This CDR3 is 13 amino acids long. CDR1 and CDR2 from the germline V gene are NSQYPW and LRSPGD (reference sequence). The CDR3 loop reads CTCSAVDSYEQYF. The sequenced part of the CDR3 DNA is TGCACCTGCAGTGCAGTCGACAGCTATGAACAGTAC.

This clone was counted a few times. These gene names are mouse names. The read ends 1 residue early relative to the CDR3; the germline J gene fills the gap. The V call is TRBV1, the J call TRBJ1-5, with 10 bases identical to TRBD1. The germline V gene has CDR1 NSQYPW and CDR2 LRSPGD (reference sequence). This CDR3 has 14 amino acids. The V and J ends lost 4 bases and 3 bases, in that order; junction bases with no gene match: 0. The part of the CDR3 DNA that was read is TGCACCTGCAGTGGGGACAGGGGCAACCAGGCTCCGCTT. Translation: CTCSGDRGNQAPL. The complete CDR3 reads CTCSGDRGNQAPLF. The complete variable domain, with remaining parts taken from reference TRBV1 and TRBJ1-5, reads VTLLEQNPRWRLVPRGQAVNLRCILKNSQYPWMSWYQQDLQKQLQWLFTLRSPGDKEVKSLPGADYLATRVTDTELRLQVANMSQGRTLYCTCSGDRGNQAPLFGEGTRLSVL.

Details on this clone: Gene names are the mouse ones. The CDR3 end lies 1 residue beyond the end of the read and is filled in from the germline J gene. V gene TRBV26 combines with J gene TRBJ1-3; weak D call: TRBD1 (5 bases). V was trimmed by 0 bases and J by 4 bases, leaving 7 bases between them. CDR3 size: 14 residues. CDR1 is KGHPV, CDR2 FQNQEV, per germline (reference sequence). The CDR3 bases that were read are TGTGCCAGCAGTCTGTCGGGGGTGGGAAATACGCTCTAT. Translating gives CASSLSGVGNTLY. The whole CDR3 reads CASSLSGVGNTLYF.

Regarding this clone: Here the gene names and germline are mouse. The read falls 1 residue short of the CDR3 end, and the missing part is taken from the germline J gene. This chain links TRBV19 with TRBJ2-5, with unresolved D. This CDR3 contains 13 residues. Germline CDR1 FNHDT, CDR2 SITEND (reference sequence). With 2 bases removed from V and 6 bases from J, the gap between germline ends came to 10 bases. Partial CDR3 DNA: TGTGCCAGCAGTATTTGGGAAGGGGACACCCAGTAC. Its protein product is CASSIWEGDTQY. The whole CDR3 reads CASSIWEGDTQYF. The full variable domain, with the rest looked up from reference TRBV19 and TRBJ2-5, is GGIITQTPKFLIGQEGQKLTLKCQQNFNHDTMYWYRQDSGKGLRLIYYSITENDLQKGDLSEGYDASREKKSSFSLTVTSAQKNEMAVFLCASSIWEGDTQYFGPGTRLLVL.

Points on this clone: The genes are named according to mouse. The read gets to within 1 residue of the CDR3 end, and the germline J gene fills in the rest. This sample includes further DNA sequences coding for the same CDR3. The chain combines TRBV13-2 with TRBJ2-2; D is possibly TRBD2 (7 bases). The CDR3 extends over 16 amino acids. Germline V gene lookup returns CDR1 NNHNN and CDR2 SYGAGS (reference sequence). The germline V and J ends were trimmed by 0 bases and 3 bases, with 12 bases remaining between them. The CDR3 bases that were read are TGTGCCAGCGGTGATGCGGGGGGCGCAGACACCGGGCAGCTCTAC. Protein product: CASGDAGGADTGQLY. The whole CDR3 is CASGDAGGADTGQLYF.

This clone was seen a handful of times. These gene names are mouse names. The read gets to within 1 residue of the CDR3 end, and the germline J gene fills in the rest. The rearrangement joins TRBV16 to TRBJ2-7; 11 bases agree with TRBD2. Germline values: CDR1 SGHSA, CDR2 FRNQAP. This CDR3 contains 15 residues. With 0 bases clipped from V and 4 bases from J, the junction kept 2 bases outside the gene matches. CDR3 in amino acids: CASSLEGDWGYEQYF. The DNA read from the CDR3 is TGTGCAAGCAGCTTAGAAGGGGACTGGGGGTATGAACAGTAC.

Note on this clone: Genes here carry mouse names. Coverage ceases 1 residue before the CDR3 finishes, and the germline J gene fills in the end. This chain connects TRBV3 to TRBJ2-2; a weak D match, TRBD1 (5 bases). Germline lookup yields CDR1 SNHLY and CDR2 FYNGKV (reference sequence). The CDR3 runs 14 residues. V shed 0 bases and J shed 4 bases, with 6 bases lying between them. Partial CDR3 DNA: TGTGCCAGCAGCTTAGCGCAGGGCACCGGGCAGCTCTAC. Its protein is CASSLAQGTGQLY. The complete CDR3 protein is CASSLAQGTGQLYF.

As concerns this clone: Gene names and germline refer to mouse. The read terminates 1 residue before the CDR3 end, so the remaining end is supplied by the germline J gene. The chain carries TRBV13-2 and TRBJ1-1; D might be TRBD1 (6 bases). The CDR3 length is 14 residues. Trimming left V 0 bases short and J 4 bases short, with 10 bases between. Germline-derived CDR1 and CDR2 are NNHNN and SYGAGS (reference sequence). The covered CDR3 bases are TGTGCCAGCGGTGATGCAGGGGCAGGCACAGAAGTCTTC. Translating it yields CASGDAGAGTEVF. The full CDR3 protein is CASGDAGAGTEVFF.

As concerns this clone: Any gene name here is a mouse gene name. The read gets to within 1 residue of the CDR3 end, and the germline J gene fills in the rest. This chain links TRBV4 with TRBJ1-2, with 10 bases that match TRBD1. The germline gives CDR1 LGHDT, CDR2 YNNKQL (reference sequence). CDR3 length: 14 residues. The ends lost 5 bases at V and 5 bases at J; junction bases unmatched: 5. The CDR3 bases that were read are TGTGCCAGCAGCAGACAGGGGGCGCGATCCGACTACACC. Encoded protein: CASSRQGARSDYT. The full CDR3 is CASSRQGARSDYTF. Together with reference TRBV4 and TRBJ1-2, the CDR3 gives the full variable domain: ETAVFQTPNYHVTQVGNEVSFNCKQTLGHDTMYWYKQDSKKLLKIMFSYNNKQLIVNETVPRRFSPQSSDKAHLNLRIKSVEPEDSAVYLCASSRQGARSDYTFGSGTRLLVI.

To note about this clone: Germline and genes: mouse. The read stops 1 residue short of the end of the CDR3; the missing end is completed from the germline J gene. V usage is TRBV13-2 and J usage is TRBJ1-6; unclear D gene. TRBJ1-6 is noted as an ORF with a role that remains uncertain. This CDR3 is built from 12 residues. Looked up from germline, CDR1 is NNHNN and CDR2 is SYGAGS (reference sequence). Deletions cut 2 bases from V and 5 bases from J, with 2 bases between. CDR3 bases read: TGTGCCAGCGGTGAAGATAATTCGCCCCTCTAC. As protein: CASGEDNSPLY. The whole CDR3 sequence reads CASGEDNSPLYF.

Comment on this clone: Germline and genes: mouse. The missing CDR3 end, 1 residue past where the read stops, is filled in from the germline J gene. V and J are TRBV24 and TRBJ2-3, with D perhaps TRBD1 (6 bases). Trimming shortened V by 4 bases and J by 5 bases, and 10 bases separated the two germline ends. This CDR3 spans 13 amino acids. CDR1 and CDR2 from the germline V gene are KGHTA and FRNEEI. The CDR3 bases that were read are TGTGCCAGCAGTCCCCCCAGGGGAGAAACGCTGTAT. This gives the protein CASSPPRGETLY. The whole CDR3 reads CASSPPRGETLYF.

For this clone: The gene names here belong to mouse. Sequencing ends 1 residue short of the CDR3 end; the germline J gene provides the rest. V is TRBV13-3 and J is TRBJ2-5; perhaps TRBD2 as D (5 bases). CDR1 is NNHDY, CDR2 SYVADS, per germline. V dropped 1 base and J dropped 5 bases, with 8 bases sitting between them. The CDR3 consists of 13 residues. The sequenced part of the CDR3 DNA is TGTGCCAGCAGTGATCCTGGGAGAGACACCCAGTAC. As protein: CASSDPGRDTQY. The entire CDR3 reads CASSDPGRDTQYF. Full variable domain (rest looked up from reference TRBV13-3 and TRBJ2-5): EAAVTQSPRSKVAVTGGKVTLSCHQTNNHDYMYWYRQDTGHGLRLIHYSYVADSTEKGDIPDGYKASRPSQENFSLILELASLSQTAVYFCASSDPGRDTQYFGPGTRLLVL.

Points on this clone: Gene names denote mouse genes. The DNA read from the CDR3 is TGTGCCAGCAGCTTAGCGCGGCAGAATGCTGAGCAGTTC. Its protein is CASSLARQNAEQF. The CDR3 reads in full as CASSLARQNAEQFF. The chain is built from TRBV3 and TRBJ2-1; no reliable D call. The read ends 1 residue before the CDR3 terminus; that terminus is restored from the germline J gene. In germline, CDR1 is SNHLY, CDR2 FYNGKV (reference sequence). Trimming removed 0 bases at V and 5 bases at J, with 8 bases between. The CDR3 extends over 14 amino acids.

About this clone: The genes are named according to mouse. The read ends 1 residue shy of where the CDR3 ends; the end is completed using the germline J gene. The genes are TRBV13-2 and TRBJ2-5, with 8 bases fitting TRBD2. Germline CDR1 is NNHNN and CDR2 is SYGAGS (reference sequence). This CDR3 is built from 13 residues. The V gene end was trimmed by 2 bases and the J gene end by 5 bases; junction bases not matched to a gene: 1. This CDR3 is CASGDWGVDTQYF. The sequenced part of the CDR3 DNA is TGTGCCAGCGGTGACTGGGGGGTAGACACCCAGTAC.

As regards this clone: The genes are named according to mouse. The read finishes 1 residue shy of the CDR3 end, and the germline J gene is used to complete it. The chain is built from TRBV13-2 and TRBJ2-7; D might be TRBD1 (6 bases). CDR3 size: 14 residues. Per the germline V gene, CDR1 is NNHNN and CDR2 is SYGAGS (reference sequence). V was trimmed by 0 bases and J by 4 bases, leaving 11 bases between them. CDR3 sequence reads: CASGDGAGDYEQYF. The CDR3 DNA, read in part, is TGTGCCAGCGGTGATGGAGCAGGGGATTATGAACAGTAC.

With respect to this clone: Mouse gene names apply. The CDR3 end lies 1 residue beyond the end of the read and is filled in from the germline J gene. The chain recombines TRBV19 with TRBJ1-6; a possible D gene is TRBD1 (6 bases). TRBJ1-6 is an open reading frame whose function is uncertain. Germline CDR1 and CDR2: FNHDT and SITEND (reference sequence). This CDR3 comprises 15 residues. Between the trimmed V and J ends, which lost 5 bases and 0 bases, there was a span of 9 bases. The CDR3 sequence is CASRGDISYNSPLYF. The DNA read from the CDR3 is TGTGCCAGCAGAGGGGACATTTCCTATAATTCGCCCCTCTAC.

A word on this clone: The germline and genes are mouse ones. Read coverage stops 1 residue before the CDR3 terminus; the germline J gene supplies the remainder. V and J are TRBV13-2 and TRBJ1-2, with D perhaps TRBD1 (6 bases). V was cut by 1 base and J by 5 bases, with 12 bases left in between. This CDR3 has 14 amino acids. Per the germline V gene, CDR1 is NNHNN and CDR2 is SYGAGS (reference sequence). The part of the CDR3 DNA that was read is TGTGCCAGCGGTGATCCCAGGGGAGGGTCCGACTACACC. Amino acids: CASGDPRGGSDYT. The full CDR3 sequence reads CASGDPRGGSDYTF.

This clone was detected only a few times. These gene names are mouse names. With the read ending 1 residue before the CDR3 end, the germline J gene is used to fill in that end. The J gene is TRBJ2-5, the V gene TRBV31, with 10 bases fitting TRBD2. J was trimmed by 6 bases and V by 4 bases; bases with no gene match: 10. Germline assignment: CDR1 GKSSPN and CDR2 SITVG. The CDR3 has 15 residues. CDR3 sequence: CAWTLDWGERDTQYF. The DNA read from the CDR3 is TGTGCCTGGACCCTAGACTGGGGGGAGAGGGACACCCAGTAC.